What follows are 15 T cell receptor beta chains derived from one specimen sequenced in a study of T cells after yellow fever vaccination. TCRdb redid the calling of the 5' RACE reads with MiXCR, one entry per CDR3 protein. Among about 220,000 distinct CDR3 sequences listed, less than 3.5% were seen once. The sequencing used CD4+ T cells sorted from PBMCs, collected 10 days after the yellow fever booster vaccination. Receptor source: a man between 18 and 29 years old who received the YFV17D yellow fever vaccine.

This clonotype was recorded many times. The chain joins TRBV20-1 to TRBJ2-1; 13 bases line up with TRBD2. The CDR3 is 13 residues long. Trimming cost V 6 bases and J 5 bases; bases outside gene matches: 1. Per the germline V gene, CDR1 is DFQATT and CDR2 is SNEGSKA (reference sequence). For the CDR3, the DNA is TGCAGTGCGGGACTAGCGGGGAACAATGAGCAGTTCTTC. Translation gives CSAGLAGNNEQFF.

This clonotype was observed at least ten times. V gene TRBV5-6 combines with J gene TRBJ1-1, with D possibly matching TRBD1 (5 bases). V was trimmed by 5 bases and J by 7 bases, leaving 12 bases between them. The CDR3 is 12 residues long. Per germline, CDR1 SGHDT and CDR2 YYEEEE. This CDR3 is CASSWGFGEAFF. CDR3 in DNA: TGTGCCAGCAGTTGGGGGTTTGGTGAAGCTTTCTTT.

This clonotype was seen repeatedly, ten times or more. This sequence joins TRBV4-3 and TRBJ1-6; 9 bases align to TRBD1. Germline CDR1 reads LGHNA; CDR2 reads YSLEER. The length of the CDR3 is 19 residues. Trimming removed 3 bases from V and 2 bases from J; junction bases left unmatched: 11. CDR3 sequence: CASSQPILQGATYNSPLHF. The CDR3 DNA reads TGCGCCAGCAGCCAGCCTATTCTACAGGGGGCGACCTATAATTCACCCCTCCACTTT.

As for this clonotype: The conserved phenylalanine or tryptophan normally closing the CDR3 is absent here, so this likely arose from a read error. No DNA is shown, since the ends of the CDR3 on it are uncertain; the CDR3 is the one TCRdb lists. This chain joins TRBV7-2 and TRBJ2-3; the D segment call TRBD1 is taken from the table without a DNA check. The CDR3 totals 14 residues, both ends included. Germline V gene sequence: CDR1 SGHTA, CDR2 FQGNSA. This chain's CDR3 is CASSLARRVPPLEH.

This clonotype has a count of ten or more. The chain couples TRBV7-2 to TRBJ2-7; D call uncertain. This CDR3 has 14 residues. The V and J ends lost 7 bases and 2 bases respectively, with 15 bases between them. Germline CDR1 and CDR2: SGHTA and FQGNSA. In DNA form, the CDR3 reads TGTGCCAGCACCCCCCTGGGGTCCACCTACGAGCAGTACTTC. Translation gives CASTPLGSTYEQYF.

The chain links TRBV4-3 to TRBJ1-6, with a weak D call TRBD1 (6 bases). Trimming took off 1 base at V and 10 bases at J, with 11 bases between the two ends. The CDR3 runs 14 residues. Germline CDR1 is LGHNA and CDR2 is YSLEER. CDR3 amino acids: CASSQAGGESPLHF. The DNA for the CDR3 is TGCGCCAGCAGCCAAGCCGGGGGCGAATCACCCCTCCACTTT.

The chain links TRBV6-5 to TRBJ2-3; D is unclear. The CDR3 runs 15 residues. Trimming left V 6 bases short and J 1 base short, with 14 bases between. From germline, CDR1 is MNHEY and CDR2 SVGAGI. DNA for the CDR3: TGTGCCAGCAGCCCGACTGTGATTCGCACAGATACGCAGTATTTT. Amino acid sequence: CASSPTVIRTDTQYF.

This clonotype occurred many times. This chain links TRBV4-2 with TRBJ2-1; 9 bases align to TRBD2. The germline V gene has CDR1 LGHNA and CDR2 YNFKEQ. This CDR3 is built from 16 residues. V shed 1 base and J 6 bases; nucleotides not matched to a gene: 7. CDR3 residues: CASSQVRGGVSNEQFF. Here the CDR3 DNA reads TGTGCCAGCAGCCAAGTCCGCGGGGGGGTCTCCAATGAGCAGTTCTTC.

Many counts were recorded for this clonotype. The chain combines TRBV20-1 with TRBJ2-4, with D hard to call. CDR3 length: 14 residues. The V gene's germline CDR1 is DFQATT and CDR2 SNEGSKA (reference sequence). V was cut by 0 bases and J by 0 bases, with 6 bases left in between. In nucleotides, the CDR3 is TGCAGTGCTAGAGAGACCCTAGCCAAAAACATTCAGTACTTC. The encoded protein is CSARETLAKNIQYF.

This clonotype occurred many times. This chain connects TRBV7-9 to TRBJ1-1, with D perhaps matching TRBD1 (5 bases). V was cut by 2 bases and J by 3 bases, with 13 bases left in between. CDR3 length equals 15 residues. CDR1 and CDR2 from the germline V gene are SEHNR and FQNEAQ (reference sequence). The CDR3 reads CASSLQGPMDTEAFF. For the CDR3, the DNA is TGTGCCAGCAGCTTACAGGGCCCTATGGACACTGAAGCTTTCTTT.

This clonotype was recorded a few times. The chain joins TRBV7-9 to TRBJ2-1; 10 nucleotides match TRBD2. Germline V CDR1 and CDR2: SEHNR, FQNEAQ (reference sequence). This CDR3 comprises 16 residues. The V and J ends lost 5 bases and 9 bases, in that order; junction bases with no gene match: 13. This chain's CDR3 is CASSPPLAGVIGEQFF. The CDR3 DNA reads as TGTGCCAGCAGCCCGCCCCTAGCGGGGGTTATCGGTGAGCAGTTCTTC.

This clonotype was observed many times. V is TRBV5-1 and J is TRBJ1-4; no clear D. Trimming shortened V by 5 bases and J by 8 bases, and 13 bases separated the two germline ends. The CDR3 has 13 residues. Per germline, CDR1 SGHRS and CDR2 YFSETQ. The CDR3 is CASRVSPREKLFF. The CDR3 coding sequence is TGCGCCAGCAGGGTATCACCCAGGGAAAAACTGTTTTTT.

This clonotype was picked up a small number of times. The CDR3, as DNA: TGTGCCAGCTCGCGGACAGGGGAGCGGGCTGAAGCTTTCTTT. It encodes CASSRTGERAEAFF. V is TRBV7-2 and J is TRBJ1-1, with 9 bases fitting TRBD1. Germline V gene data show CDR1 as SGHTA and CDR2 as FQGNSA. This CDR3 spans 14 amino acids. V shed 8 bases and J 6 bases; nucleotides not matched to a gene: 10.

In its sample, this clonotype was seen many times. The genes are TRBV7-2 and TRBJ2-1, with D tentatively TRBD1 (5 bases). Germline V lookup: CDR1 SGHTA, CDR2 FQGNSA. The CDR3 length is 15 residues. V was pared by 5 bases and J by 6 bases, with 17 bases between. The CDR3 protein is CASSPLEWGANEQFF. The DNA of the CDR3 is TGTGCCAGCAGCCCACTTGAGTGGGGCGCCAATGAGCAGTTCTTC.

This clonotype has a count of ten or more. The chain employs TRBV12-3 or TRBV12-4 and TRBJ2-3, with 11 bases matching TRBD2. This CDR3 spans 13 amino acids. The V gene end was trimmed by 10 bases and the J gene end by 4 bases; junction bases not matched to a gene: 4. CDR3 residues: CAITSGGSDTQYF. CDR3 nucleotides: TGTGCCATAACTAGCGGGGGCTCAGATACGCAGTATTTT.